This entry lists 32 T cell receptor beta chains sequenced from one sample in a study of T cells in Graves' hyperthyroidism and ophthalmopathy (dated by TCRdb to the late 2010s). Library construction relied on multiplex PCR. The reads were generated on an Illumina HiSeq 2000. Amplification of TCR beta CDR3 regions was carried out from RNA transcripts. The first round of RT-PCR for the TCR CDR3 was performed with the HTBI primer set and the Qiagen OneStep RT-PCR kit. Using fastp at Q25 and MiXCR, TCRdb reprocessed the public reads and kept productive beta chains. A single entry per CDR3 protein holds the most common genes and DNA from its merged rows. Present in this sample are hundreds of thousands of distinct CDR3 sequences, 14% of which were seen just once. The ten biggest clones cover over 11% of the sample. Sequenced material: blood. The receptors originated from a woman aged 40 to 50 with Graves' hyperthyroidism.

This clonotype was found a few times. The chain combines TRBV14 with TRBJ2-2, with 9 bases that match TRBD1. V lost 4 bases, J lost 4 bases, and 13 bases stayed unmatched. The CDR3 contains 18 residues. CDR1 and CDR2 from the germline V gene are SGHDN and FVKESK. This CDR3 reads CASSRDIGTGGITGELFF. CDR3 sequence (DNA): TGTGCCAGCAGCCGAGATATTGGAACAGGGGGCATCACCGGGGAGCTGTTTTTT.

This clonotype was recorded at least ten times. V gene TRBV20-1 combines with J gene TRBJ2-1; TRBD2 agrees at 10 bases. Trimming at V came to 1 base and at J to 0 bases, leaving 6 bases not matched to a gene. Germline CDR1 is DFQATT and CDR2 is SNEGSKA (reference sequence). The CDR3 has 17 residues. CDR3 residues: CSARGDSSGSSYNEQFF. The CDR3 region has the DNA TGCAGTGCTAGAGGGGACTCTAGCGGGAGCTCCTACAATGAGCAGTTCTTC.

Only a few counts were recorded for this clonotype. This chain links TRBV4-1 with TRBJ2-1, with TRBD2 identical over 12 bases. The V segment lost 0 bases and the J segment 9 bases; nucleotides outside the gene matches: 6. Germline V gene lookup returns CDR1 MGHRA and CDR2 YSYEKL. CDR3 length: 16 residues. CDR3 loop: CASSQEGLAGGPEQFF. The DNA of the CDR3 is TGCGCCAGCAGCCAAGAGGGTCTAGCGGGAGGGCCTGAGCAGTTCTTC.

As regards this clonotype: A read error is possible here, since a much larger clone lies one base away. Lacking the conserved final phenylalanine or tryptophan, this CDR3 likely reflects a read error. V usage is TRBV29-1 and J usage is TRBJ2-1; 8 bases align to TRBD2. CDR3 length equals 16 residues. Trimming cost V 4 bases and J 6 bases; bases outside gene matches: 14. CDR1 and CDR2 (germline): SQVTM, ANQGSEA. The CDR3 loop reads CSVGLLGAGAVNEQFL. CDR3 DNA: TGCAGCGTTGGGCTCCTAGGAGCGGGAGCTGTCAATGAGCAGTTCCTC.

This clonotype was detected many times. The chain links TRBV6-5 to TRBJ1-2; possibly TRBD1 for D (6 bases). This CDR3 comprises 15 residues. Germline CDR1 is MNHEY and CDR2 is SVGAGI. Trimming pared 1 base from V and 8 bases from J, leaving 17 bases between. As DNA, the CDR3 is TGTGCCAGCAGTTACTATAAGGAAGGGGGGAGAGGCTACACCTTC. Its protein is CASSYYKEGGRGYTF.

The chain carries TRBV7-3 and TRBJ2-5; 9 bases match TRBD2. V lost 4 bases and J lost 5; bases outside the gene matches: 5. CDR3 length equals 14 residues. CDR1 SGHTA and CDR2 FQGTGA come from the germline V gene. The CDR3 DNA reads TGTGCCAGCAGCTCAGGTAGCGGGAGTGAGACCCAGTACTTC. It translates to CASSSGSGSETQYF.

On this clonotype itself: A much bigger clone sits one base away, suggesting this may be a read error. CDR3 bases: TGTGCCAGCAGTTTATGGGCGAACACCGGGGAGCTGTTTTTT. Encoded protein: CASSLWANTGELFF. V and J are TRBV27 and TRBJ2-2; D gene uncertain. The CDR3 covers 14 residues. Trimming removed 1 base at V and 0 bases at J, with 3 bases between. CDR1 MNHEY and CDR2 SMNVEV come from the germline V gene (reference sequence).

This clonotype came up many times. The chain uses TRBV6-6 and TRBJ1-1; D possibly corresponds to TRBD1 (5 bases). The V end lost 2 bases, the J end lost 7 bases, and 20 bases lay between the germline ends. Germline V gene data show CDR1 as MNHNY and CDR2 as SVGAGI (reference sequence). This CDR3 has 16 residues. CDR3 in DNA: TGTGCCAGCAGTTACGAGGGGCTAACCGTTGGGGGTGAAGCTTTCTTT. The encoded protein is CASSYEGLTVGGEAFF.

A few counts support this clonotype. The chain combines TRBV15 with TRBJ2-2; D is unresolved. Germline V gene sequence: CDR1 LNHNV, CDR2 YYDKDF (reference sequence). CDR3 length equals 14 residues. V shed 0 bases and J shed 8 bases, with 10 bases lying between them. CDR3 DNA sequence: TGTGCCACCAGCAGAGACCTACTCGCTGGGGAGCTGTTTTTT. This gives the protein CATSRDLLAGELFF. Together with reference TRBV15 and TRBJ2-2, the CDR3 gives the full variable domain: DAMVIQNPRYQVTQFGKPVTLSCSQTLNHNVMYWYQQKSSQAPKLLFHYYDKDFNNEADTPDNFQSRRPNTSFCFLDIRSPGLGDTAMYLCATSRDLLAGELFFGEGSRLTVL.

This clonotype was recorded many times. The rearrangement joins TRBV20-1 to TRBJ2-1; 9 bases are a match to TRBD1. Germline-derived CDR1 and CDR2 are DFQATT and SNEGSKA (reference sequence). Germline trimming cut 3 bases from V and 6 bases from J; bases unmatched to any gene: 12. The CDR3 extends over 16 amino acids. The CDR3 spells CSARGGGQGVGNEQFF. CDR3 bases: TGCAGTGCTAGGGGGGGGGGACAGGGTGTGGGCAATGAGCAGTTCTTC.

This clonotype was observed a handful of times. This sequence joins TRBV15 and TRBJ1-4; perhaps TRBD1 as D (5 bases). The CDR3 extends over 16 amino acids. Germline loops: CDR1 LNHNV, CDR2 YYDKDF (reference sequence). Trimming removed 0 bases at V and 5 bases at J, with 13 bases between. The CDR3 bases are TGTGCCACCAGCAGAGATGTAGCAGGGCGGAATGAAAAACTGTTTTTT. Translated, it gives CATSRDVAGRNEKLFF.

This clonotype was observed at least ten times. The chain has TRBV12-3 or TRBV12-4 and TRBJ2-6; D might be TRBD1 (6 bases). The CDR3 consists of 18 residues. V lost 0 bases to trimming and J lost 2 bases, with 14 bases between them. The chain's CDR3 is CASSLAQRWGPGANVLTF. Written as DNA, the CDR3 is TGTGCCAGCAGTTTAGCGCAGAGATGGGGGCCTGGGGCCAACGTCCTGACTTTC.

J is TRBJ2-2 and V is TRBV9; no clear D gene. Germline V lookup: CDR1 SGDLS, CDR2 YYNGEE. The CDR3 sequence is 15 residues long. V lost 3 bases and J 6 bases, leaving 15 bases between the germline ends. The CDR3 here is CASSASGFGAGELFF. CDR3 in DNA: TGTGCCAGCAGCGCCTCCGGATTCGGAGCCGGGGAGCTGTTTTTT. Based on the CDR3 plus reference TRBV9 and TRBJ2-2, the full variable domain is DSGVTQTPKHLITATGQRVTLRCSPRSGDLSVYWYQQSLDQGLQFLIQYYNGEERAKGNILERFSAQQFPDLHSELNLSSLELGDSALYFCASSASGFGAGELFFGEGSRLTVL.

This clonotype was counted at least ten times. For the CDR3, the DNA is TGTGCCTGGAGTCTCGGTCTGAACACTGAAGCTTTCTTT. Protein product: CAWSLGLNTEAFF. V usage is TRBV30 and J usage is TRBJ1-1; the D is unclear. Germline V gene sequence: CDR1 GTSNPN, CDR2 SVGIG (reference sequence). The CDR3 has 13 residues. V was pared by 2 bases and J by 0 bases, with 7 bases between.

The chain couples TRBV20-1 to TRBJ2-5, with D perhaps TRBD2 (5 bases). With 1 base removed from V and 5 bases from J, the gap between germline ends came to 23 bases. Per the germline V gene, CDR1 is DFQATT and CDR2 is SNEGSKA (reference sequence). CDR3 length equals 17 residues. CDR3 protein: CSARAPFTSARGETQYF. The CDR3 nucleotides are TGCAGTGCTAGAGCCCCCTTTACTAGTGCCCGTGGGGAGACCCAGTACTTC.

The sample holds a few counts of this clonotype. The gene calls are TRBV7-8 and TRBJ2-1; 12 bases line up with TRBD2. In germline, CDR1 is SGHVS, CDR2 FQNEAQ. The trim removed 5 bases at V and 3 bases at J, leaving 8 bases unmatched. This CDR3 region has 17 residues. The CDR3 DNA follows: TGTGCCAGCAGCGGAAGGACTAGCGGGACACTCTACAATGAGCAGTTCTTC. Translating it yields CASSGRTSGTLYNEQFF.

This clonotype was observed a few times. The chain combines TRBV12-3 or TRBV12-4 with TRBJ1-2; no clear D. The CDR3 runs to 17 residues. Trimming stripped 1 base from V and 0 bases from J, with 15 bases between. This chain's CDR3 is CASSLGTFLPTNYGYTF. In DNA, the CDR3 is TGTGCCAGCAGTTTAGGGACCTTTTTACCAACTAACTATGGCTACACCTTC.

In the case of this clonotype: This may come from a read error, since a much larger clone is one base off. The rearrangement uses TRBV3-1 and TRBJ2-1, with TRBD2 identical over 10 bases. Germline CDR1 reads LGHDT; CDR2 reads YNNKEL (reference sequence). V lost 7 bases and J lost 8; bases outside the gene matches: 23. This CDR3 has 19 residues. CDR3 region: CASTRGGLAGVVQHDEQFF. CDR3 sequence (DNA): TGTGCCAGCACTAGGGGAGGCCTAGCGGGAGTGGTACAACACGATGAGCAGTTCTTC.

Comment on this clonotype: One end of the junction does not line up with germline, which may come from a read error. The chain links TRBV4-1 to TRBJ2-7, with 11 nucleotides matching TRBD2. CDR1 and CDR2 from the germline V gene are MGHRA and YSYEKL. The CDR3 totals 15 residues. DNA for the CDR3: TGCGCCAGCAGCCTTGGGACTAGCGGTTCCTACGAGCAGTGCTTC. The encoded protein is CASSLGTSGSYEQCF.

This clonotype was detected many times. This rearrangement joins TRBV28 to TRBJ1-6, with D hard to call. Germline V lookup: CDR1 MDHEN, CDR2 SYDVKM. Trimming removed 3 bases from V and 5 bases from J, with 11 bases in between. This CDR3 comprises 15 residues. The CDR3 sequence: CASSLLQNDNSPLHF. The DNA for the CDR3 is TGTGCCAGCAGTTTGTTACAGAACGATAATTCACCCCTCCACTTT.

The chain couples TRBV6-2 or TRBV6-3 to TRBJ2-1; D unresolved. The CDR3 covers 12 residues. CDR1 and CDR2 (germline): MNHEY, SVGEGT. Trimming stripped 10 bases from V and 3 bases from J, with 10 bases between. The CDR3 loop is CATSARYNEQFF. In nucleotides, the CDR3 is TGTGCCACATCGGCTCGCTACAATGAGCAGTTCTTC.

This clonotype was counted many times. This chain connects TRBV14 to TRBJ2-5; unclear D gene. Trimming left V 5 bases short and J 3 bases short, with 13 bases between. Germline V lookup: CDR1 SGHDN, CDR2 FVKESK. The CDR3 loop spans 14 amino acids. DNA of the CDR3: TGTGCCAGCAGCGAACTCAGCCACGAAGAGACCCAGTACTTC. Amino acids: CASSELSHEETQYF.

The chain recombines TRBV20-1 with TRBJ2-3; 7 bases are shared with TRBD2. The trim removed 6 bases at V and 0 bases at J, leaving 3 bases unmatched. The germline gives CDR1 DFQATT, CDR2 SNEGSKA (reference sequence). CDR3 length: 13 amino acids. The DNA for the CDR3 is TGCAGTGCCGGTAGCGGGAGCACAGATACGCAGTATTTT. It specifies CSAGSGSTDTQYF.

This clonotype was seen many times. The chain joins TRBV28 to TRBJ1-1; possible D gene TRBD1, 5 bases. The CDR3 runs 14 residues. Trimming shortened V by 3 bases and J by 4 bases, and 12 bases separated the two germline ends. Germline assignment: CDR1 MDHEN and CDR2 SYDVKM. CDR3 amino acids: CASSLAGLTTEAFF. The CDR3 DNA reads as TGTGCCAGCAGTTTGGCAGGGTTGACCACTGAAGCTTTCTTT. Full variable domain (outside the CDR3, taken from reference TRBV28 and TRBJ1-1): DVKVTQSSRYLVKRTGEKVFLECVQDMDHENMFWYRQDPGLGLRLIYFSYDVKMKEKGDIPEGYSVSREKKERFSLILESASTNQTSMYLCASSLAGLTTEAFFGQGTRLTVV.

This clonotype was seen at least ten times. This sequence joins TRBV5-1 and TRBJ2-2; 8 bases line up with TRBD2. The CDR3 is 20 amino acids. Looked up from germline, CDR1 is SGHRS and CDR2 is YFSETQ. V shed 8 bases and J 2 bases; nucleotides not matched to a gene: 23. CDR3 amino acids: CASSPQYAGGQILNTGELFF. DNA of the CDR3: TGCGCCAGTAGTCCCCAATATGCGGGAGGCCAAATACTAAACACCGGGGAGCTGTTTTTT.

This clonotype was observed at least ten times. The V call is TRBV5-6, the J call TRBJ2-3; TRBD1 might be the D (6 bases). V gave up 4 bases and J gave up 9 bases, with 12 bases separating them. Per the germline V gene, CDR1 is SGHDT and CDR2 is YYEEEE. The CDR3 covers 12 residues. The DNA for the CDR3 is TGTGCCAGCAGCCGGACAGACGGCACGCAGTATTTT. It yields the protein CASSRTDGTQYF.

The CDR3 loop reads CASSPFQTGNYGYTF. The CDR3 region has the DNA TGTGCCAGCAGCCCCTTCCAGACAGGGAACTATGGCTACACCTTC. This rearrangement joins TRBV14 to TRBJ1-2; 7 nucleotides line up with TRBD1. Germline V CDR1 and CDR2: SGHDN, FVKESK. This CDR3 has 15 amino acids. Trimming cost V 4 bases and J 2 bases; bases outside gene matches: 7.

The V call is TRBV20-1, the J call TRBJ2-3, with TRBD2 matching 12 bases. V shed 0 bases, J shed 5 bases, and the junction held 6 bases outside the gene matches. The CDR3 consists of 16 residues. Germline V gene lookup returns CDR1 DFQATT and CDR2 SNEGSKA (reference sequence). The CDR3 region is CSARDGLAGQRDTQYF. The CDR3 nucleotides are TGCAGTGCTAGAGATGGACTAGCGGGACAACGAGATACGCAGTATTTT.

V usage is TRBV11-2 and J usage is TRBJ2-2, with TRBD2 matching 7 bases. This CDR3 contains 14 residues. Per the germline V gene, CDR1 is SGHAT and CDR2 is FQNNGV. J was trimmed by 4 bases and V by 8 bases; bases with no gene match: 7. The CDR3 sequence: CASLKERGTGELFF. The CDR3 DNA sequence: TGTGCCAGCCTGAAGGAGCGGGGCACCGGGGAGCTGTTTTTT.

Many counts were recorded for this clonotype. The chain joins TRBV19 to TRBJ1-1, with unresolved D. V lost 0 bases and J lost 0, with 5 bases in between. The germline CDR1 and CDR2 sequences are LNHDA and SQIVND (reference sequence). CDR3 length equals 14 residues. This chain's CDR3 is CASSIDLLNTEAFF. DNA of the CDR3: TGTGCCAGTAGTATAGATCTATTGAACACTGAAGCTTTCTTT.

The J gene is TRBJ2-7, the V gene TRBV18; D gene unclear. V was clipped by 6 bases and J by 5 bases, with 11 bases between them. This CDR3 is built from 12 residues. The germline gives CDR1 KGHSH, CDR2 LQKENI. CDR3: CASSSEVDEQYF. In DNA, the CDR3 is TGTGCCAGCTCTTCTGAAGTTGACGAGCAGTACTTC.

This clonotype occurred many times. This chain uses TRBV29-1 with TRBJ2-7, with D tentatively TRBD2 (8 bases). The CDR3 has 13 amino acids. V was shortened by 8 bases and J by 5 bases, with 19 bases between the two germline ends. CDR1 and CDR2 from the germline V gene are SQVTM and ANQGSEA. The CDR3 nucleotides are TGCAGCTTCCAGGGGGGGACTAGTCACGAGCAGTACTTC. It codes for CSFQGGTSHEQYF.